This T cell receptor (beta chain) was sequenced in a study of control samples from healthy donors and cancer patients. The protocol was immunoSEQ multiplex PCR, while the TCRdb copy is restricted to in-frame clones and leaves out a portion. The sample includes about 120,000 clones, about 94% of them seen just once. The V and J ends lost 4 bases and 2 bases respectively, with 9 bases between them. The V gene's germline CDR1 is LNHDA and CDR2 SQIVND (reference sequence). The CDR3 runs to 14 residues. The V and J genes are TRBV19 and TRBJ1-5; the D gene is possibly TRBD1 (5 bases). The sequencing input was blood. The source of this sequence is a young man in good health. In DNA form, the CDR3 reads TGTGCCAGTAGTAAGACCAGGGGCAATCAGCCCCAGCATTTT. The encoded protein is CASSKTRGNQPQHF.